Presented here are 27 T cell receptor beta chains from one specimen sequenced in a study of blood T cell repertoires in COVID-19 (dated by TCRdb to 2018 to 2021). The library came from the immunoSEQ multiplex PCR assay. Imported from immuneACCESS, the table was reduced by TCRdb to in-frame sequences with V and J called. These copies leave out some clones; in studies compared against another copy, an unresolved V gene accounts for under half, and the cause of the remainder is not known. Across this sample there are some 200,000 clones, with approximately 87% seen only once. Over 3.5% of the sample comes from the top ten. Sequencing was done on a sample of peripheral blood. The receptors originated from a young man with active or convalescent COVID-19.

The V and J genes are TRBV7-3 and TRBJ2-7; possibly TRBD2 for D (5 bases). With 4 bases removed from V and 6 bases from J, the gap between germline ends came to 13 bases. This CDR3 comprises 13 residues. In germline, CDR1 is SGHTA, CDR2 FQGTGA. The DNA for the CDR3 is TGTGCCAGCAGCTCTAGCCTCGTTGGCGAGCAGTACTTC. This encodes CASSSSLVGEQYF.

The chain links TRBV9 to TRBJ1-1, with D perhaps matching TRBD1 (5 bases). The CDR3 runs to 13 residues. V was pared by 1 base and J by 7 bases, with 11 bases between. Germline CDR1 and CDR2: SGDLS and YYNGEE. The CDR3 loop reads CASSVSLGGEAFF. DNA for the CDR3: TGTGCCAGCAGCGTAAGTTTGGGGGGTGAAGCTTTCTTT. Full variable domain (outside the CDR3, taken from reference TRBV9 and TRBJ1-1): DSGVTQTPKHLITATGQRVTLRCSPRSGDLSVYWYQQSLDQGLQFLIQYYNGEERAKGNILERFSAQQFPDLHSELNLSSLELGDSALYFCASSVSLGGEAFFGQGTRLTVV.

In its sample, this clone was seen a few times. V usage is TRBV7-6 and J usage is TRBJ2-1; 8 nucleotides align to TRBD2. J lost 6 bases, V lost 5 bases, and 18 bases had no gene match. CDR1 and CDR2 from the germline V gene are SGHVS and FNYEAQ. CDR3 size: 18 residues. CDR3 DNA: TGTGCCAGCAGCGCGGGTCTGGTGGCGGGGGGCGTCCGCAATGAGCAGTTCTTC. It is translated as CASSAGLVAGGVRNEQFF. The full variable domain, with the rest looked up from reference TRBV7-6 and TRBJ2-1, is GAGVSQSPRYKVTKRGQDVALRCDPISGHVSLYWYRQALGQGPEFLTYFNYEAQQDKSGLPNDRFSAERPEGSISTLTIQRTEQRDSAMYRCASSAGLVAGGVRNEQFFGPGTRLTVL.

This rearrangement joins TRBV2 to TRBJ2-7; D may be TRBD1 (5 bases). Germline lookup yields CDR1 SNHLY and CDR2 FYNNEI. With 1 base removed from V and 0 bases from J, the gap between germline ends came to 16 bases. The CDR3 contains 17 residues. The CDR3 loop reads CASSEGVRTRSSYEQYV. The CDR3 DNA is TGTGCCAGCAGTGAAGGGGTAAGGACAAGGAGCTCCTACGAGCAGTACGTC.

This CDR3 reads CASSLGQSNTGELFF. The CDR3 DNA sequence: TGTGCCAGCAGCTTGGGGCAGTCGAACACCGGGGAGCTGTTTTTT. This rearrangement joins TRBV11-3 to TRBJ2-2; D may be TRBD1 (5 bases). The ends were cut back, 3 bases at V and 0 bases at J, with 8 bases in the middle. CDR3 size: 15 residues. From germline, CDR1 is SGHNT and CDR2 YENEEA.

The V call is TRBV3-1 (or the pseudogene TRBV3-2), the J call TRBJ2-1, with a tentative D call TRBD2 (5 bases). Germline V gene sequence: CDR1 LGHDT, CDR2 YNNKEL (reference sequence). Between the trimmed V and J ends, which lost 2 bases and 8 bases, there was a span of 7 bases. This CDR3 has 12 amino acids. This CDR3 reads CASSQLGDEQFF. CDR3 nucleotides: TGTGCCAGCAGCCAACTCGGGGATGAGCAGTTCTTC.

The chain combines TRBV30 with TRBJ2-1; no firm D call. V lost 4 bases and J lost 5, with 9 bases in between. Per germline, CDR1 GTSNPN and CDR2 SVGIG (reference sequence). The length of the CDR3 is 12 residues. CDR3 sequence: CAWNQENNEQFF. As DNA, the CDR3 is TGTGCCTGGAACCAGGAAAACAATGAGCAGTTCTTC. Variable domain in full (rest from reference TRBV30 and TRBJ2-1): SQTIHQWPATLVQPVGSPLSLECTVEGTSNPNLYWYRQAAGRGLQLLFYSVGIGQISSEVPQNLSASRPQDRQFILSSKKLLLSDSGFYLCAWNQENNEQFFGPGTRLTVL.

This sequence joins TRBV4-1 and TRBJ1-1, with TRBD1 as a possible D gene (5 bases). V dropped 4 bases and J dropped 7 bases, with 13 bases sitting between them. Germline values: CDR1 MGHRA, CDR2 YSYEKL. This CDR3 has 13 residues. CDR3 nucleotide sequence: TGCGCCAGCAGCCCCAGCATCCAGGGTGAAGCTTTCTTT. This gives the protein CASSPSIQGEAFF.

The chain carries TRBV6-6 and TRBJ1-2; 7 bases align to TRBD1. The CDR3 contains 13 residues. Germline V gives CDR1 MNHNY, CDR2 SVGAGI (reference sequence). J gave up 3 bases and V 6 bases, and 4 bases lay outside the gene matches. DNA for the CDR3: TGTGCCAGCAGGTATACAGGGGACTATGGCTACACCTTC. Its protein is CASRYTGDYGYTF.

The chain carries TRBV19 and TRBJ1-4; D is perhaps TRBD1 (6 bases). The CDR3 extends over 15 amino acids. In germline, CDR1 is LNHDA, CDR2 SQIVND (reference sequence). V lost 7 bases to trimming and J lost 0 bases, with 12 bases between them. The CDR3 here is CASKGQFATNEKLFF. The CDR3 DNA follows: TGTGCCAGTAAAGGACAGTTTGCAACTAATGAAAAACTGTTTTTT.

This clone has a single count. The rearrangement joins TRBV6-6 to TRBJ2-7; TRBD2 matches 8 bases. Looked up from germline, CDR1 is MNHNY and CDR2 is SVGAGI (reference sequence). The V segment lost 6 bases and the J segment 7 bases; nucleotides outside the gene matches: 8. The CDR3 covers 13 residues. The CDR3 nucleotides read TGTGCCAGCAGGAACGGACTAGCATTTGAGCAGTACGTC. Protein sequence: CASRNGLAFEQYV.

The CDR3 DNA follows: TGTGCCAGCAGTTTCGGGATTAACAATGAGCAGTTCTTC. Amino acids: CASSFGINNEQFF. V and J are TRBV12-3 or TRBV12-4 and TRBJ2-1; a weak D match, TRBD2 (5 bases). This CDR3 has 13 amino acids. V was pared by 3 bases and J by 5 bases, with 8 bases between.

The V call is TRBV6-1, the J call TRBJ1-5, with D maybe TRBD1 (6 bases). CDR3 length: 14 amino acids. Per the germline V gene, CDR1 is MNHNS and CDR2 is SASEGT. V shed 1 base and J shed 8 bases, with 12 bases lying between them. The CDR3 sequence: CASSEGGGAEPQHF. CDR3 coding DNA: TGTGCCAGCAGTGAAGGAGGGGGGGCTGAGCCCCAGCATTTT.

As for this clone: Relative to the germline gene, one junction end is altered; a read error may explain this. The CDR3 DNA reads TGTGCTAGCAGCTTAGGGACAGGGGGGCAAGAGACCCAGTACTTC. Encoded protein: CASSLGTGGQETQYF. The V call is TRBV7-7, the J call TRBJ2-5, with TRBD1 matching over 11 bases. CDR1 is SSHAT, CDR2 FNYEAQ, per germline (reference sequence). The CDR3 covers 15 residues. Drawing the rest from reference TRBV7-7 and TRBJ2-5, the complete variable domain is GAGVSQSPRYKVTKRGQDVTLRCDPISSHATLYWYQQALGQGPEFLTYFNYEAQPDKSGLPSDRFSAERPEGSISTLTIQRTEQRDSAMYRCASSLGTGGQETQYFGPGTRLLVL.

The chain has TRBV3-1 (or the pseudogene TRBV3-2) and TRBJ2-3; 10 bases line up with TRBD2. Germline loops: CDR1 LGHDT, CDR2 YNNKEL (reference sequence). J gave up 5 bases and V 2 bases, and 4 bases lay outside the gene matches. The CDR3 totals 15 residues. The CDR3 spells CASSQLAGALDTQYF. CDR3 in DNA: TGTGCCAGCAGCCAACTAGCGGGAGCGCTAGATACGCAGTATTTT.

V usage is TRBV2 and J usage is TRBJ1-1, with D uncertain. V lost 7 bases to trimming and J lost 2 bases, with 11 bases between them. The CDR3 totals 13 residues. Germline lookup yields CDR1 SNHLY and CDR2 FYNNEI. The CDR3 region is CASIRDKNTEAFF. The CDR3 nucleotides read TGTGCCAGCATTCGTGACAAAAACACTGAAGCTTTCTTT.

This clone was seen only once. V gene TRBV20-1 combines with J gene TRBJ2-3; D remains unclear. The CDR3 extends over 12 amino acids. Deletions cut 3 bases from V and 8 bases from J, with 12 bases between. The germline gives CDR1 DFQATT, CDR2 SNEGSKA (reference sequence). CDR3 in amino acids: CSASVRLVTQYF. The CDR3, as DNA: TGCAGTGCTAGTGTCAGGTTGGTTACGCAGTATTTT.

J is TRBJ1-1 and V is TRBV5-6; TRBD1 aligns across 9 bases. V was clipped by 2 bases and J by 6 bases; unmatched bases: 11. The CDR3 is made up of 16 amino acids. In germline, CDR1 is SGHDT, CDR2 YYEEEE. The CDR3 spells CASSLRSTGGKSEAFF. Here the CDR3 DNA reads TGTGCCAGCAGCTTACGATCGACAGGGGGGAAGTCTGAAGCTTTCTTT.

This CDR3 reads CASSDGPSSGRAPGEQFF. CDR3 nucleotide sequence: TGTGCCAGCAGTGATGGTCCCTCTAGCGGGAGGGCCCCCGGTGAGCAGTTCTTC. The chain couples TRBV2 to TRBJ2-1, with 12 positions matching TRBD2. The CDR3 extends over 18 amino acids. Germline CDR1 reads SNHLY; CDR2 reads FYNNEI. The trim removed 3 bases at V and 9 bases at J, leaving 15 bases unmatched. Together with reference TRBV2 and TRBJ2-1, the CDR3 gives the full variable domain: EPEVTQTPSHQVTQMGQEVILRCVPISNHLYFYWYRQILGQKVEFLVSFYNNEISEKSEIFDDQFSVERPDGSNFTLKIRSTKLEDSAMYFCASSDGPSSGRAPGEQFFGPGTRLTVL.

This chain uses TRBV18 with TRBJ2-1; D may be TRBD2 (6 bases). This CDR3 is 16 amino acids long. Trimming shortened V by 3 bases and J by 3 bases, and 15 bases separated the two germline ends. The germline V gene has CDR1 KGHSH and CDR2 LQKENI. The CDR3 loop is CASSPDYHVNYNEQFF. CDR3 bases: TGTGCCAGCTCACCGGACTATCACGTTAACTACAATGAGCAGTTCTTC.

The V call is TRBV6-1, the J call TRBJ1-2; 8 nucleotides line up with TRBD1. Trimming at V came to 2 bases and at J to 5 bases, leaving 7 bases not matched to a gene. Germline CDR1 reads MNHNS; CDR2 reads SASEGT. CDR3 size: 15 residues. This chain's CDR3 is CASSEWDRSYYGYTF. Here the CDR3 DNA reads TGTGCCAGCAGTGAATGGGACAGGAGCTATTATGGCTACACCTTC.

The chain has TRBV28 and TRBJ2-7, with D perhaps TRBD2 (6 bases). The CDR3 runs to 15 residues. Trimming left V 5 bases short and J 1 base short, with 15 bases between. Germline V gene data show CDR1 as MDHEN and CDR2 as SYDVKM. This chain's CDR3 is CASSPPGLDSYEQYF. In nucleotides, the CDR3 is TGTGCCAGCAGTCCCCCGGGACTGGATTCCTACGAGCAGTACTTC.

The V gene is TRBV6-5, the J gene TRBJ1-4; no firm D call. Between the trimmed V and J ends, which lost 6 bases and 6 bases, there was a span of 17 bases. CDR1 and CDR2 (germline): MNHEY, SVGAGI. The CDR3 covers 15 residues. CDR3: CASSPTSGEDEKLFF. CDR3 sequence (DNA): TGTGCCAGCAGCCCCACGTCCGGGGAAGATGAAAAACTGTTTTTT.

V usage is TRBV6-5 and J usage is TRBJ1-2; TRBD1 aligns across 9 bases. V dropped 2 bases and J dropped 0; count of bases not matched to a gene: 4. The germline V gene encodes CDR1 MNHEY and CDR2 SVGAGI. This CDR3 is built from 16 residues. The CDR3 DNA sequence: TGTGCCAGCAGTTACGAGACAGGGGGGACTAACTATGGCTACACCTTC. It encodes CASSYETGGTNYGYTF.

The CDR3 loop reads CASSLGGAYNSPLHF. CDR3 bases: TGTGCCAGCAGCTTAGGGGGGGCCTATAATTCACCCCTCCACTTT. The chain joins TRBV7-2 to TRBJ1-6; tentative D call: TRBD1 (5 bases). The CDR3 is 15 residues long. V lost 1 base, J lost 2 bases, and 6 bases lay in between. Germline CDR1 is SGHTA and CDR2 is FQGNSA.

DNA for the CDR3: TGTGCCACCAGTGATTCCGGGACTAGCGGGAGGGCCGTCCTCCCCTACAATGAGCAGTTCTTC. It codes for CATSDSGTSGRAVLPYNEQFF. The chain couples TRBV24-1 to TRBJ2-1; 16 bases line up with TRBD2. This CDR3 region has 21 residues. Germline-derived CDR1 and CDR2 are KGHDR and SFDVKD. V trimming: 2 bases; J trimming: 2 bases; junction bases outside the gene matches: 11.

The rearrangement links TRBV19 to TRBJ1-2; D ambiguous. The CDR3 loop spans 14 amino acids. V shed 5 bases and J shed 5 bases, with 15 bases lying between them. CDR1 and CDR2 from the germline V gene are LNHDA and SQIVND (reference sequence). This chain's CDR3 is CASSEAVQGYGYTF. In nucleotides, the CDR3 is TGTGCCAGTAGTGAGGCAGTTCAAGGTTATGGCTACACCTTC. The variable domain in full, completed from reference TRBV19 and TRBJ1-2, reads DGGITQSPKYLFRKEGQNVTLSCEQNLNHDAMYWYRQDPGQGLRLIYYSQIVNDFQKGDIAEGYSVSREKKESFPLTVTSAQKNPTAFYLCASSEAVQGYGYTFGSGTRLTVV.